These T cell receptor beta chains were read from a single sample in a study of lymphopenia after photon versus proton radiotherapy. Sequencing was performed with immunoSEQ multiplex PCR; in TCRdb, only in-frame clones are kept and a portion is missing. The table has about 61,000 clones, approximately 86% seen once; the top ten hold around 2.1%. Sequenced here: peripheral blood, sampled from a patient treated with photon-based radiotherapy. Receptors originate from a man aged 40-55 years with gastric cancer. Both conserved end residues are part of each CDR3. The D gene is left open where the match is weak. Where a row states a size, it is once, few, many or the class of an expanded clone; other rows omit it.

TRBJ2-5 . . TRBV25-1 CASSGGETQYF TGTGCCAGCAGTGGGGGAGAGACCCAGTACTTC
TRBJ2-6 . TRBD1 TRBV4-3 CASSRGQGAGGANVLTF TGCGCCAGCAGCCGGGGACAGGGGGCGGGTGGGGCCAACGTCCTGACTTTC
TRBJ1-5 . . TRBV5-6 CASSLAKNQPQHF TGTGCCAGCAGCTTGGCCAAAAATCAGCCCCAGCATTTT
TRBJ2-2 . . TRBV19 CASSILQYTGELFF TGTGCCAGTAGTATCTTACAGTACACCGGGGAGCTGTTTTTT
TRBJ1-4 once . TRBV30 CAWSVMDLNEKLFF TGTGCCTGGAGTGTTATGGATTTAAATGAAAAACTGTTTTTT
TRBJ1-2 . . TRBV30 CAWMGAFYGYTF TGTGCCTGGATGGGAGCATTCTATGGCTACACCTTC
TRBJ1-2 . . TRBV5-6 CASSLGRNYGYTF TGTGCCAGCAGCTTGGGGCGTAACTATGGCTACACCTTC
TRBJ2-7 . . TRBV6-1 CASSVPMLYEQYF TGTGCCAGCAGTGTCCCAATGTTATACGAGCAGTACTTC
TRBJ2-7 . . TRBV7-9 CASSPPGRPYEQYF TGTGCCAGCAGCCCACCCGGACGGCCCTACGAGCAGTACTTC
TRBJ2-7 . TRBD1 TRBV7-9 CASSTTGPISYEQYF TGTGCCAGCAGCACGACAGGGCCCATCTCCTACGAGCAGTACTTC
TRBJ2-5 . . TRBV18 CASSLGTAETQYF TGTGCCAGCTCACTAGGGACGGCGGAGACCCAGTACTTC
TRBJ1-1 once TRBD1 TRBV18 CASSPIGQGSTEAFF TGTGCCAGCTCACCTATCGGACAGGGGTCTACTGAAGCTTTCTTT
TRBJ2-1 . TRBD2 TRBV9 CASSARGTSGAFDNEQFF TGTGCCAGCAGCGCCCGGGGGACTAGCGGGGCATTCGACAATGAGCAGTTCTTC
TRBJ1-2 . TRBD1 TRBV30 CAWSETGGYGYTF TGTGCCTGGAGTGAGACAGGGGGCTACGGCTACACCTTC
TRBJ2-7 . . TRBV7-8 CASSLHSPTSYEQYF TGTGCCAGCAGCTTACACAGCCCCACCTCCTACGAGCAGTACTTC
TRBJ1-1 few . TRBV30 CAWSVVAQVAFF TGTGCCTGGAGTGTAGTCGCTCAGGTGGCTTTCTTT
TRBJ1-1 . TRBD1 TRBV6-5 CASSARQGRVEAFF TGTGCCAGCAGTGCTCGACAGGGGCGGGTTGAAGCTTTCTTT
TRBJ2-2 once . TRBV7-2 CAVPWGWNTGELFF TGTGCCGTGCCTTGGGGGTGGAACACCGGGGAGCTGTTTTTT
TRBJ2-2 once TRBD2 TRBV5-4 CASSLGWGGGNTGELFF TGTGCCAGCAGCTTGGGATGGGGCGGGGGAAACACCGGGGAGCTGTTTTTT
TRBJ1-2 . . TRBV7-2 CASSPNRIYGYTF TGTGCCAGCAGCCCTAACAGGATCTATGGCTACACCTTC
TRBJ1-3 . . TRBV18 CASSKTGSGNTIYF TGTGCCAGCTCGAAGACAGGCTCTGGAAACACCATATATTTT
TRBJ2-5 once . TRBV28 CASSLNGPQETQYF TGTGCCAGCAGTTTAAACGGACCCCAAGAGACCCAGTACTTC
TRBJ2-5 few . TRBV25-1 CASSGKETQYF TGTGCCAGCAGTGGAAAAGAGACCCAGTACTTC
TRBJ2-3 . . TRBV5-6 CASRYAGTDTQYF TGTGCCAGCAGGTATGCGGGGACAGATACGCAGTATTTT
TRBJ2-4 . . TRBV30 CAWSGRRGVSSKNIQYF TGTGCCTGGAGTGGTCGGAGGGGGGTTAGCTCCAAAAACATTCAGTACTTC
TRBJ2-1 . TRBD2 TRBV4-2 CASSHRTSGDYNEQFF TGTGCCAGCAGCCACCGCACTAGCGGGGACTACAATGAGCAGTTCTTC
TRBJ1-5 . TRBD1 TRBV7-9 CASSLGQGGSPQHF TGTGCCAGCAGCTTAGGACAGGGCGGGTCGCCCCAGCATTTT
TRBJ1-2 . TRBD1 TRBV6-6 CASTQQGNYGYTF TGTGCCAGCACCCAACAGGGGAACTATGGCTACACCTTC
TRBJ2-7 . . TRBV7-2 CASSRSRFEQYF TGTGCCAGCAGCCGCTCCAGATTCGAGCAGTACTTC